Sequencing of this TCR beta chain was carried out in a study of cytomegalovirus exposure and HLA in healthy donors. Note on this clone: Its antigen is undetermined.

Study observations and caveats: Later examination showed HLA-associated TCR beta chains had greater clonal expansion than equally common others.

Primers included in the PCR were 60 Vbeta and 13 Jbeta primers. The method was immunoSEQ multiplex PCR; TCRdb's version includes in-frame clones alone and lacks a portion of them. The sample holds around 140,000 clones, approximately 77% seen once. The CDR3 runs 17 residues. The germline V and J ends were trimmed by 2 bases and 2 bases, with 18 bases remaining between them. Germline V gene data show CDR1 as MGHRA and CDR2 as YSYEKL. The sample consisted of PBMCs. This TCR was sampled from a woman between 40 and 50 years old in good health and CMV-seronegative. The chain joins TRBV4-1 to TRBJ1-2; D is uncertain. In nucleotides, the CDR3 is TGCGCCAGCAGCCAAACCAGAGGCGGGTCCATAAACTATGGCTACACCTTC. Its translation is CASSQTRGGSINYGYTF.